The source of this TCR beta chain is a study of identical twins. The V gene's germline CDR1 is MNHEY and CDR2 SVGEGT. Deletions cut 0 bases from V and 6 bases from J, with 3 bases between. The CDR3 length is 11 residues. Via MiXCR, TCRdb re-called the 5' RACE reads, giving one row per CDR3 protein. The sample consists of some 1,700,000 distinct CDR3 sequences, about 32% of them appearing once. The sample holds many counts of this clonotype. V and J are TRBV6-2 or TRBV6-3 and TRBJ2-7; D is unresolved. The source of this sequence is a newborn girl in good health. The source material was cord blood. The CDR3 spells CASSYSVEQYF. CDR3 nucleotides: TGTGCCAGCAGTTACTCCGTCGAGCAGTACTTC.